This T cell receptor (beta chain) was sequenced for a study of T-cell memory formation after mild COVID-19 (dated by TCRdb to about 2021). General notes on the study: TCR sequence clusters from the two donors were found to be largely donor specific. T-cell clones expanding and contracting after mild COVID-19 in two donors were tracked by longitudinal TCRalpha and TCRbeta repertoire sequencing. Two young, previously healthy adult volunteers made up the cohort, one male and one female.

Broad study findings and their caveats: Balanced CD4/CD8 phenotypes were observed for clones contracting from day 15 to 85, whereas a bias towards CD4+ was observed for a second wave of clones expanding from day 15 to 37. Some responding clones were detected in pre-infection memory, which suggested that pre-existing cross-reactive memory T cells had joined the SARS-CoV-2 response. Contracting CD4+ clones appeared mostly in the CM and EM memory subsets, whereas CD8+ clones were enriched in EMRA. Whether the second-wave clones peaking on day 37 were SARS-CoV-2 specific was not confirmed. The study included only a couple of mild cases, and larger cohorts that include severe cases with pre-infection samples were judged to be necessary.

This clonotype was seen a handful of times. Its binding antigen is unknown. Per-nucleotide qualities are absent, and no much larger clonotype sits a single base away. From the cysteine up to the phenylalanine, the CDR3 has a length of 16 residues. The only DNA kept is the CDR3, 48 bases in frame from the first base. Unmatched junction bases come to 14, with V trimmed by 3 bases and J by 8 bases. Via the germline V gene, CDR1 is SGHDT and CDR2 YYEEEE. TCRdb records Illumina NovaSeq 6000 as the sequencer. TCRalpha and TCRbeta cDNA libraries were constructed by 5'RACE with constant-segment primers, with sample barcodes and unique molecular identifiers being introduced. Trizol reagent was used to extract RNA from every sample. Library amplification was performed in two PCR steps, and a second sample barcode and Illumina TruSeq adapters were introduced in the second step. Libraries were sequenced on an Illumina NovaSeq with 2 x 150 bp paired-end reads. The study's own analysis went as follows. Reads were demultiplexed and collapsed into UMI-guided consensus sequences with migec v1.2.7. Using mixcr v2.1.11, UMI consensuses were aligned to TRA and TRB V and J templates and then assembled into clonotypes. A clonotype was counted as expanded or contracted only if both edgeR and NoisET called the change significant, with noise models trained on biological replicates. edgeR calls used a false discovery rate-adjusted p below 0.01 and a log2 fold-change threshold of 1. As an exploratory analysis of dynamics, max-normalized trajectories of the 1000 most abundant clonotypes were examined by PCA with hierarchical clustering. Separately sequenced CD4+ and CD8+ repertoires were used to assign a CD4 or CD8 phenotype to each responding clone. The public reads were quality trimmed at Q25 with fastp and then assembled into clones with MiXCR by TCRdb, keeping productive beta chains. Every entry covers one CDR3 protein and lists the most common genes and DNA from its rows. For this entry, the V and J calls and clone size follow TCRdb and not the study's own pipeline. Within this sample are fewer than 450,000 distinct CDR3 sequences, with more than 20% of them counted one time only. The ten largest clonotypes hold approximately 12% of the sample.

PBMCs were isolated by Ficoll-Paque density gradient centrifugation. The TCR comes from an adult woman who had mild COVID-19 (a few samples of this study predate the infection). The sample titles of this study are shuffled in the database, so cell type and time point are left out; the donor was told from shared clones. This chain is built from TRBV5-6 and TRBJ1-2; 9 bases in between match TRBD1. Sequencing used PBMCs or a T cell subset sorted from them (not recorded which). The sequenced DNA is TGTGCCAGCAGCTCGGTAGGGACAGGGCGTTCAAGAGGCTACACCTTC. It codes for CASSSVGTGRSRGYTF.